Listed below are T cell receptor beta chains from one sample, sequenced in a study of regulatory T cells in long-lasting Graves disease. TCRdb reprocessed the multiplex PCR reads with MiXCR, giving one entry per CDR3 protein. In the table there are more than 350,000 distinct CDR3 sequences, 21% of which are singletons. The material sequenced was peripheral blood mononuclear cells (PBMCs), taken when the disease was refractory, from a patient treated with antithyroid drugs. The receptors derive from a female donor with Graves disease. The CDR3 runs from the conserved cysteine through the conserved F or W. The order of the fields is clone size, V gene, CDR3 protein. Rows give clone size only sometimes, using once, few, many, or a class for an expanded clone.

>NA|TRBV5-1
CASSLRQGGSPLAKNIQYF
>many|TRBV27
CASSLGGTGLEAFF
>many|TRBV9
CASSGRTGRSNEKLFF
>few|TRBV20-1
CSGGASSRSYNEQFF
>many|TRBV6-2/TRBV6-3
CASSYAVVSGRAVSYEQYF
>NA|TRBV4-1
CASSHGLAGLSYEQYF
>many|TRBV11-2
CASSQIGGFEDSPLHF
>NA|TRBV2
CASSGQGINEQFF
>many|TRBV28
CASSGGLAKNIQYF
>few|TRBV20-1
CSASDVGAQYF
>NA|TRBV10-1
CANPGLSGNTIYF
>NA|TRBV10-3
CAISGDFPTSGRETQYF
>few|TRBV28
CASTPISGNNQPQHF
>NA|TRBV28
CASSLTQGGRPDTQYF
>many|TRBV28
CASRSGEATNEKLFF
>many|TRBV27
CASNPLDSKGDTEAFF
>many|TRBV12-3/TRBV12-4
CASSLEGAVEQYF
>many|TRBV2
CASSEEPGGNTGELFF
>few|TRBV24-1
CATSDLTGTDTGELFF
>many|TRBV28
CASRAGLGYGYTF
>many|TRBV28
CASSHRGDTEAFF
>few|TRBV6-2/TRBV6-3
CASSYSKRQGAWNTEAFF
>many|TRBV2
CASSLGGYTF
>many|TRBV12-3/TRBV12-4
CASRPDRPEAFF
>few|TRBV19
CASSQTTTGLQETQYF
>many|TRBV19
CASRFASDGHTEAFF
>many|TRBV28
CASHSLLWNGYTF
>few|TRBV27
CASSLRQGTHEQYF
>few|TRBV7-2
CASRPTKSSYNEQFF
>many|TRBV29-1
CSVEEVGELFF
>many|TRBV3-1
CASSLRQGADMNTEAFF
>few|TRBV15
CATSQAYSGELFF
>once|TRBV7-3
CASRSEGGSVGELFF
>many|TRBV7-8
CASSSYRIGQGIVPQHF
>many|TRBV2
CASSENSYEQYF
>many|TRBV2
CASRVTGGAIYEQYF
>NA|TRBV20-1
CSAMTRFLADTQYF
>few|TRBV27
CASSLSFRGVQPQHF
>many|TRBV29-1
CSVEEGTQETQYF
>NA|TRBV14
CASSQLLGQSNQPQHF
>few|TRBV27
CASSLSGREGRSEQYF
>NA|TRBV7-9
CASIEEGQFEAFF
>many|TRBV28
CASRLPPGQANTEAFF
>NA|TRBV20-1
CSARGSGSSYEQYF
>many|TRBV15
CATSSRTGELFF
>many|TRBV7-8
CASSAGTPTYNEQFF
>NA|TRBV7-9
CASSLNSGRGTGELFF
>NA|TRBV7-8
CASSLPPGPQPQHF
>many|TRBV2
CASSIGKDQPQHF
>many|TRBV6-1
CASRVGTSGSQETQYF
>NA|TRBV28
CASKGLNEQFF
>NA|TRBV3-1
CASSPREGDLNTEAFF